These 20 T cell receptor beta chains originate from one sample sequenced in a study of cytomegalovirus exposure and HLA in healthy donors. PCR amplification relied on 60 Vbeta primers (plus 13 Jbeta primers). Clones were sequenced by immunoSEQ multiplex PCR, and TCRdb holds only the in-frame ones, with some missing. This sample has approximately 69,000 clones, with around 70% found just once. Sequencing used PBMCs. The receptors come from a woman aged 25 to 39 in good health and CMV-seropositive.

About this clone: Compared with germline, one end of the junction differs, possibly owing to a read error. The chain employs TRBV4-1 and TRBJ1-6, with D hard to call. Germline V gene data show CDR1 as MGHRA and CDR2 as YSYEKL. CDR3 length: 16 amino acids. CDR3 residues: CASSQAISSYNSPLHF. The CDR3, as DNA: TGCGCCAGCAGTCAAGCGATCAGCTCCTATAATTCACCCCTCCACTTT.

The chain uses TRBV5-1 and TRBJ2-1; D might be TRBD1 (6 bases). Trimming shortened V by 4 bases and J by 8 bases, and 10 bases separated the two germline ends. The length of the CDR3 is 12 residues. Germline V gene sequence: CDR1 SGHRS, CDR2 YFSETQ. The CDR3 DNA is TGCGCCAGCAGCCCCCACAGGGATGAGCAGTTCTTC. It specifies CASSPHRDEQFF.

V usage is TRBV15 and J usage is TRBJ1-3, with 7 bases matching TRBD1. The CDR3 totals 15 residues. Germline lookup yields CDR1 LNHNV and CDR2 YYDKDF (reference sequence). The junction had 6 bases not matched to a gene; V was cut back by 5 bases and J by 2 bases. CDR3 DNA: TGTGCCACCAGCGACCCCGACAGGGCTGGAAACACCATATATTTT. Protein: CATSDPDRAGNTIYF.

The rearrangement links TRBV6-5 to TRBJ1-1; D gene unclear. The CDR3 runs 14 residues. Trimming removed 0 bases from V and 1 base from J, with 6 bases in between. CDR1 and CDR2 from the germline V gene are MNHEY and SVGAGI. CDR3 bases: TGTGCCAGCAGTTACTCTGAGTCGAACACTGAAGCTTTCTTT. Translation gives CASSYSESNTEAFF.

The rearrangement links TRBV28 to TRBJ2-7; TRBD2 aligns across 11 bases. Germline values: CDR1 MDHEN, CDR2 SYDVKM. The CDR3 is 15 residues long. V trimming: 6 bases; J trimming: 1 base; junction bases outside the gene matches: 5. CDR3 DNA sequence: TGTGCCAGCAGCCCCGGGACTAGCGGATCCTACGAGCAGTACTTC. Translating gives CASSPGTSGSYEQYF. Full variable domain (rest looked up from reference TRBV28 and TRBJ2-7): DVKVTQSSRYLVKRTGEKVFLECVQDMDHENMFWYRQDPGLGLRLIYFSYDVKMKEKGDIPEGYSVSREKKERFSLILESASTNQTSMYLCASSPGTSGSYEQYFGPGTRLTVT.

This clone has more than one count but fewer than ten. The chain combines TRBV5-5 with TRBJ1-2; the match to TRBD1 covers 12 bases. The germline CDR1 and CDR2 sequences are SGHKS and YYEKEE (reference sequence). This CDR3 has 18 residues. Unmatched junction bases numbered 17, after V lost 4 bases and J lost 7 bases. This chain's CDR3 is CASSLGGGGTGGAGGYTF. CDR3 sequence (DNA): TGTGCCAGCAGCCTTGGGGGTGGCGGGACAGGGGGCGCCGGTGGCTACACCTTC.

The chain recombines TRBV10-2 with TRBJ2-2, with 9 bases lining up with TRBD2. The germline CDR1 and CDR2 sequences are WSHSY and SAAADI. The CDR3 length is 15 residues. The V gene end was trimmed by 2 bases and the J gene end by 6 bases; junction bases not matched to a gene: 4. CDR3 sequence: CASSEVAGAPGELFF. The CDR3, as DNA: TGCGCCAGCAGTGAGGTAGCGGGAGCCCCCGGGGAGCTGTTTTTT.

The V call is TRBV4-2, the J call TRBJ2-7; 8 bases align to TRBD2. The V gene end was trimmed by 2 bases and the J gene end by 2 bases; junction bases not matched to a gene: 11. This CDR3 is 17 amino acids long. Germline CDR1 and CDR2: LGHNA and YNFKEQ. The CDR3 loop is CASSQPPVGLGAYEQYF. As DNA, the CDR3 is TGTGCCAGCAGCCAACCCCCTGTGGGACTAGGGGCCTACGAGCAGTACTTC.

The gene calls are TRBV6-5 and TRBJ1-5; weak D call: TRBD1 (5 bases). The CDR3 contains 15 residues. The germline V and J ends were trimmed by 4 bases and 11 bases, with 21 bases remaining between them. Per germline, CDR1 MNHEY and CDR2 SVGAGI. The CDR3 DNA reads as TGTGCCAGCAGTTCCGCCGGGGGAAGGTTGTTGACCCAGCATTTT. Translated, it gives CASSSAGGRLLTQHF.

V is TRBV30 and J is TRBJ1-1; D ambiguous. Between the trimmed V and J ends, which lost 3 bases and 3 bases, there was a span of 14 bases. CDR1 is GTSNPN and CDR2 is SVGIG in the germline V gene (reference sequence). This CDR3 contains 14 residues. The CDR3: CAWRGSRRDTEAFF. CDR3 DNA sequence: TGTGCCTGGAGAGGCTCCAGGAGGGACACTGAAGCTTTCTTT.

The rearrangement links TRBV30 to TRBJ1-5, with D unresolved. The CDR3 totals 13 residues. V dropped 5 bases and J dropped 2 bases, with 10 bases sitting between them. CDR1 and CDR2 from the germline V gene are GTSNPN and SVGIG (reference sequence). Here the CDR3 reads CAWSLRGNQPQHF. CDR3 sequence (DNA): TGTGCCTGGTCTCTCCGTGGCAATCAGCCCCAGCATTTT.

This clone came up once. The chain combines TRBV28 with TRBJ1-1, with 7 bases matching TRBD1. The CDR3 runs 15 residues. Germline values: CDR1 MDHEN, CDR2 SYDVKM. V shed 3 bases and J 0 bases; nucleotides not matched to a gene: 4. CDR3: CASSFYGTVNTEAFF. The CDR3 DNA sequence: TGTGCCAGCAGTTTCTACGGGACAGTGAACACTGAAGCTTTCTTT.

The chain joins TRBV29-1 to TRBJ2-7, with 7 bases aligning to TRBD2. Germline loops: CDR1 SQVTM, CDR2 ANQGSEA. This CDR3 contains 13 residues. V lost 3 bases, J lost 0 bases, and 2 bases stayed unmatched. The CDR3: CSVDGGSSYEQYF. The CDR3 DNA follows: TGCAGCGTTGATGGCGGGAGCTCCTACGAGCAGTACTTC.

This chain connects TRBV28 to TRBJ2-3, with 8 bases that match TRBD2. After removal of 7 bases from V and 0 bases from J, the junction contained 6 bases not matched to a gene. CDR1 and CDR2 (germline): MDHEN, SYDVKM. The CDR3 length is 15 residues. Here the CDR3 DNA reads TGTGCCAGCACCTTTAGCGGGGTAAGCACAGATACGCAGTATTTT. Its translation is CASTFSGVSTDTQYF. The full variable domain, its missing parts supplied by reference TRBV28 and TRBJ2-3, is DVKVTQSSRYLVKRTGEKVFLECVQDMDHENMFWYRQDPGLGLRLIYFSYDVKMKEKGDIPEGYSVSREKKERFSLILESASTNQTSMYLCASTFSGVSTDTQYFGPGTRLTVL.

V and J are TRBV5-4 and TRBJ2-1, with 7 bases that match TRBD2. This CDR3 region has 16 residues. Per the germline V gene, CDR1 is SGHNT and CDR2 is YYREEE (reference sequence). J gave up 1 base and V 5 bases, and 9 bases lay outside the gene matches. CDR3 loop: CASRPQRGLSYNEQFF. The CDR3 DNA sequence: TGTGCCAGCAGACCCCAGCGGGGCTTATCCTACAATGAGCAGTTCTTC.

V gene TRBV29-1 combines with J gene TRBJ1-2; D remains unclear. The length of the CDR3 is 11 residues. The V gene's germline CDR1 is SQVTM and CDR2 ANQGSEA. Trimming removed 4 bases at V and 4 bases at J, with 7 bases between. The CDR3 loop reads CSVGGGYGYTF. CDR3 bases: TGCAGCGTTGGAGGAGGCTATGGCTACACCTTC.

The chain carries TRBV7-2 and TRBJ2-7; the match to TRBD2 covers 8 bases. CDR3 length equals 13 residues. V lost 5 bases to trimming and J lost 2 bases; unmatched junction nucleotides: 2. Per the germline V gene, CDR1 is SGHTA and CDR2 is FQGNSA. The CDR3 loop is CASSRGLAYEQYF. The CDR3 region has the DNA TGTGCCAGCAGCCGGGGACTAGCCTACGAGCAGTACTTC. Variable domain in full (rest from reference TRBV7-2 and TRBJ2-7): GAGVSQSPSNKVTEKGKDVELRCDPISGHTALYWYRQSLGQGLEFLIYFQGNSAPDKSGLPSDRFSAERTGGSVSTLTIQRTQQEDSAVYLCASSRGLAYEQYFGPGTRLTVT.

The rearrangement uses TRBV4-3 and TRBJ2-2; the match to TRBD1 covers 7 bases. The CDR3 sequence is 14 residues long. J gave up 3 bases and V 6 bases, and 4 bases lay outside the gene matches. Germline V CDR1 and CDR2: LGHNA, YSLEER. CDR3 region: CASRLDRDTGELFF. The CDR3 nucleotides read TGCGCCAGCAGACTAGACAGGGACACCGGGGAGCTGTTTTTT.

The chain uses TRBV29-1 and TRBJ2-2; unclear D gene. Germline-derived CDR1 and CDR2 are SQVTM and ANQGSEA. The CDR3 totals 11 residues. The V end lost 5 bases, the J end lost 5 bases, and 6 bases lay between the germline ends. CDR3 in DNA: TGCAGCGTTATCAGAACCGGGGAGCTGTTTTTT. It encodes CSVIRTGELFF.

The chain is built from TRBV7-9 and TRBJ2-1; TRBD2 matches 8 bases. CDR1 and CDR2 from the germline V gene are SEHNR and FQNEAQ (reference sequence). With 1 base clipped from V and 8 bases from J, the junction kept 7 bases outside the gene matches. This CDR3 comprises 15 residues. The CDR3 loop reads CASSLGLASPDEQFF. CDR3 in DNA: TGTGCCAGCAGCTTAGGACTAGCGTCCCCAGATGAGCAGTTCTTC.